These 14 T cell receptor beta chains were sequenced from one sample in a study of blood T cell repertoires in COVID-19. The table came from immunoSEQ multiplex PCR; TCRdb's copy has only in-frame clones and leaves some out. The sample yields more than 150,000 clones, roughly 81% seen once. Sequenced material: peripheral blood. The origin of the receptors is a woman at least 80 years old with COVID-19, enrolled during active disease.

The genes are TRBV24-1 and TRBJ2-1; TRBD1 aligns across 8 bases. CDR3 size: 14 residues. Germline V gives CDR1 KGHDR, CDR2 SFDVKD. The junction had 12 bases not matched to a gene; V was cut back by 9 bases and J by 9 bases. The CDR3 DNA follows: TGTGCCACCGAGACAGGGGATCTTGTCGGTGAGCAGTTCTTC. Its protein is CATETGDLVGEQFF.

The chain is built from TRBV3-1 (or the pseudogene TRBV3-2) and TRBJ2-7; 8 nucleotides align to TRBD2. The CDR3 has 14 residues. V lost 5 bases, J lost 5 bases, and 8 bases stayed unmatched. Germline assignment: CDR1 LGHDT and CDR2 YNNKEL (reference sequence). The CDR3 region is CASSVRGGSNEQYF. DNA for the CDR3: TGTGCCAGCAGCGTCCGGGGGGGTTCCAACGAGCAGTACTTC.

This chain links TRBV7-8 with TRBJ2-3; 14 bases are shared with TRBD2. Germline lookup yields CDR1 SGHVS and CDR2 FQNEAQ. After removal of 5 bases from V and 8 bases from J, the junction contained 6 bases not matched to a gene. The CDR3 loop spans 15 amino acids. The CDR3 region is CASSVGTSGGGTQYF. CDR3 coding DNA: TGTGCCAGCAGCGTCGGGACTAGCGGGGGCGGTACGCAGTATTTT.

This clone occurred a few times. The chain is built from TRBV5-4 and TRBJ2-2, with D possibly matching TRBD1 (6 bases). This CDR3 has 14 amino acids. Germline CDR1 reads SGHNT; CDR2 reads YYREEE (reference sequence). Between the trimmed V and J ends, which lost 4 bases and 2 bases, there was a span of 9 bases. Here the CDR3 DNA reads TGTGCCAGCAGCCAGGACAGAAACACCGGGGAGCTGTTTTTT. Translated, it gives CASSQDRNTGELFF.

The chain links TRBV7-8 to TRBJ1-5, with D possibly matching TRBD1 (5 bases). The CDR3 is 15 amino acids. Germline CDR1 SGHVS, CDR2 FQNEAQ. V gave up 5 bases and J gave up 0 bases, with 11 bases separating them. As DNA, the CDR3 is TGTGCCAGCAGCAGGGGCCACAATAGCAATCAGCCCCAGCATTTT. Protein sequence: CASSRGHNSNQPQHF.

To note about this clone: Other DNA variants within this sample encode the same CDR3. The DNA for the CDR3 is TGCGCCAGCAGTTTCGGACGGGACTACGAGCAGTACTTC. As protein: CASSFGRDYEQYF. V usage is TRBV5-1 and J usage is TRBJ2-7; tentatively, D is TRBD2 (5 bases). The CDR3 loop spans 13 amino acids. The V gene lost 5 bases and the J gene lost 3 bases, with 12 bases spanning the gap. Germline loops: CDR1 SGHRS, CDR2 YFSETQ.

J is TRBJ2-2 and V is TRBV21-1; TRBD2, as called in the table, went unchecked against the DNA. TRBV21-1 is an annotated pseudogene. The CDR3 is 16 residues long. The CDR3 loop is CASSSPSGRYTGELFF. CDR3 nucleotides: TGTGCCAGCAGCAGCCCTAGCGGGAGATACACCGGGGAGCTGTTTTTT.

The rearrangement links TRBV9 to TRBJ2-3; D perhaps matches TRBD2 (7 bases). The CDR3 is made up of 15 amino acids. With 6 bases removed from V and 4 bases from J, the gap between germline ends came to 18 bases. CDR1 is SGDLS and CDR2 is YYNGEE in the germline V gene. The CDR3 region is CASTIFGGGADTQYF. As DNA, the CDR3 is TGTGCCAGCACAATTTTTGGAGGGGGGGCAGATACGCAGTATTTT.

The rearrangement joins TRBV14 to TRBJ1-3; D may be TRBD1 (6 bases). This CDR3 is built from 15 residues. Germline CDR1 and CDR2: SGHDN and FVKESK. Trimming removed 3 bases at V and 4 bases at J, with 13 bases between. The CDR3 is CASSQATGSGNTIYF. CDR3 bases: TGTGCCAGCAGCCAGGCTACAGGGTCAGGAAACACCATATATTTT. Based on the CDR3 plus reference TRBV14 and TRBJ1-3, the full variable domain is EAGVTQFPSHSVIEKGQTVTLRCDPISGHDNLYWYRRVMGKEIKFLLHFVKESKQDESGMPNNRFLAERTGGTYSTLKVQPAELEDSGVYFCASSQATGSGNTIYFGEGSWLTVV.

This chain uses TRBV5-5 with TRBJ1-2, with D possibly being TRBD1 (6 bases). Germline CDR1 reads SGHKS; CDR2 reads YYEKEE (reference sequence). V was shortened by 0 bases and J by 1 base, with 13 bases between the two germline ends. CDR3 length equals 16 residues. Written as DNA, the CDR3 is TGTGCCAGCAGCTTGGAAGACAGGTTCTTTAACTATGGCTACACCTTC. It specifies CASSLEDRFFNYGYTF.

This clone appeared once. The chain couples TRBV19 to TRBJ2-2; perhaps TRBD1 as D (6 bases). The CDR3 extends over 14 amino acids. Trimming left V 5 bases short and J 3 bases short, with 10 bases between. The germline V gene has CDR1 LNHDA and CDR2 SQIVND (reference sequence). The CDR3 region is CASSPRGYTGELFF. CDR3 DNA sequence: TGTGCCAGTAGTCCTAGGGGGTACACCGGGGAGCTGTTTTTT.

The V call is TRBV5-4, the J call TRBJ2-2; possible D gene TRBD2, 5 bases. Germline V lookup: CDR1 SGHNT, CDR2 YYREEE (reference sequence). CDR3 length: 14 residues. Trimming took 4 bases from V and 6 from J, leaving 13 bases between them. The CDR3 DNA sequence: TGTGCCAGCAGCCACACTAGTAGGGCCGGGGAGCTGTTTTTT. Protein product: CASSHTSRAGELFF.

The CDR3 DNA is TGTGCCAGCAGTTTTTTTCGATCCTTTCAGGGGAACACTGAAGCTTTCTTT. Translated: CASSFFRSFQGNTEAFF. The rearrangement uses TRBV28 and TRBJ1-1, with D tentatively TRBD1 (5 bases). The CDR3 sequence is 17 residues long. Trimming pared 3 bases from V and 1 base from J, leaving 18 bases between. Germline V lookup: CDR1 MDHEN, CDR2 SYDVKM.

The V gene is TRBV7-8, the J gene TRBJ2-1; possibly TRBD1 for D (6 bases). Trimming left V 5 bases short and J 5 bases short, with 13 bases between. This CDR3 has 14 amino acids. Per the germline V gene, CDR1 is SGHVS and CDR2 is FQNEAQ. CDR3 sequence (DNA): TGTGCCAGCAGCCTAAGGACAGCCAACAATGAGCAGTTCTTC. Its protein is CASSLRTANNEQFF.